This T cell receptor beta chain derives from a study of technical replicates of blood from a few donors. V was cut by 3 bases and J by 4 bases, with 8 bases left in between. Germline V lookup: CDR1 SGDLS, CDR2 YYNGEE. This CDR3 has 14 residues. The table came from immunoSEQ multiplex PCR; TCRdb's copy has only in-frame clones and leaves some out. Among 75,000 or so clones listed, approximately 93% were seen once. The sequence came from a human donor in good health. The J gene is TRBJ2-6, the V gene TRBV9; TRBD1 might be the D (5 bases). Sequencing input: T cells isolated from PBMCs. The CDR3 nucleotides read TGTGCCAGCAGCGATAAGGGGGGGGCCAACGTCCTGACTTTC. Translation: CASSDKGGANVLTF.